This T cell receptor beta chain was sequenced during a study of shared clonotypes between healthy human individuals. Study-wide results and limits: Naive CD4 clonotype sharing across four donors was 4% to 5.5%.

The assay was immunoSEQ multiplex PCR, and TCRdb's table has in-frame clones only and misses some. The table lists 110,000 or so clones, over 65% of them singletons. Germline V gene sequence: CDR1 MRHNA, CDR2 SNTAGT. J was trimmed by 5 bases and V by 3 bases; bases with no gene match: 5. The CDR3 sequence is 17 residues long. This clone has at least ten counts. The antigen remains unidentified. The sequencing input was memory CD8+ T cells sorted from blood. Sample subset: CD45RO+ cells pooled with CCR7-negative TemRA cells. This chain joins TRBV6-4 and TRBJ2-3; 16 bases are shared with TRBD2. This clonotype was sampled from a woman aged 25 to 45 in good health. DNA of the CDR3: TGTGCCAGCAGTGAGGGACTAGCGGGAGGGCCCGGAGATACGCAGTATTTT. This encodes CASSEGLAGGPGDTQYF.